These T cell receptor beta chains were read from a single sample in a study of long-term antiretroviral therapy in people with HIV. Measured with immunoSEQ multiplex PCR; TCRdb has only the in-frame clones, and not every one. The table shows some 28,000 clones, with approximately 78% occurring only once. The sample here was unsorted PBMCs, taken 1.5 years before starting antiretroviral therapy. Source of these receptors: a man between 18 and 29 years old with HIV. Both conserved end residues are part of each CDR3. A D gene is named only where the DNA matches it firmly. Only part of the rows carry a size: once, few, many, or a class if the clone is expanded.

clone size	D gene	V gene	J gene	CDR3 DNA	CDR3 protein
.	.	TRBV2	TRBJ2-3	TGTGCCAGCAGTGGGCTCCGGGACACCACAGATACGCAGTATTTT	CASSGLRDTTDTQYF
.	.	TRBV10-3	TRBJ2-6	TGTGCCATCAGTCCCGACAACTCTGGGGCCAACGTCCTGACTTTC	CAISPDNSGANVLTF
.	.	TRBV10-3	TRBJ2-7	TGTGCCATCAGTGAGGAGCGGAGGAGCTCCTACGAGCAGTACTTC	CAISEERRSSYEQYF
.	.	TRBV18	TRBJ1-5	TGTGCCAGCTCACCAGCTCGGGCAGAGGGTGGGCAGCCCCAGCATTTT	CASSPARAEGGQPQHF
.	.	TRBV28	TRBJ1-5	TGTGCCAGCGCTAAGTTAAATCAGCCCCAGCATTTT	CASAKLNQPQHF
.	TRBD1	TRBV19	TRBJ1-2	TGTGCCAGTAAGTCCGCGACAGGGGGCGTCAACTATGGCTACACCTTC	CASKSATGGVNYGYTF
.	TRBD1	TRBV4-3	TRBJ1-5	TGCGCCAGCAGCCAAGATCAATTGGCAGGGGGCTATAACCAGCCCCAGCATTTT	CASSQDQLAGGYNQPQHF
.	.	TRBV27	TRBJ2-3	TGTGCCAGCAGTTTAGTGGCTAGTCCCACAGATACGCAGTATTTT	CASSLVASPTDTQYF
.	TRBD1	TRBV5-4	TRBJ2-7	TGTGCCAGCGGTAGGGACAGCTACGAGCAGTACTTC	CASGRDSYEQYF
.	.	TRBV6-6	TRBJ1-1	TGTGCCAGCAGTTACTCCACTGAAGCTTTCTTT	CASSYSTEAFF
.	TRBD2	TRBV2	TRBJ2-1	TGTGCCAGCAGTGAAAGTAGCGGGAGGGGCTACAATGAGCAGTTCTTC	CASSESSGRGYNEQFF
few	.	TRBV7-9	TRBJ2-5	TGTGCCAGCTCGGACGTCCCAGAGACCCAGTACTTC	CASSDVPETQYF
.	.	TRBV11-2	TRBJ2-2	TGTGCCAGCAGCTTAATGGGTGGTGGGGCGGGGAACACCGGGGAGCTGTTTTTT	CASSLMGGGAGNTGELFF
.	.	TRBV9	TRBJ2-1	TGTGCCAGCAGCGTCCCAGGGAACAATGAGCAGTTCTTC	CASSVPGNNEQFF
.	.	TRBV10-3	TRBJ1-3	TGTGCCATCAGTCCGCCAGGGACGGGCGGAAACACCATATATTTT	CAISPPGTGGNTIYF
.	.	TRBV12-1	TRBJ1-4	TGTGCCAGCAGCTTTTCTAGGACAGGGTTAGAAAAACTGTTTTTT	CASSFSRTGLEKLFF
.	TRBD2	TRBV30	TRBJ2-5	TGTGCCTGGAGCCCAACTAGCGGGGTGCGAGAGACCCAGTACTTC	CAWSPTSGVRETQYF